This section outlines one T cell receptor (beta chain) sequence together with its context. Its antigen remains unidentified. V was pared by 8 bases and J by 1 base, with 14 bases between. The CDR3 is 14 residues long. Per germline, CDR1 SEHNR and CDR2 FQNEAQ (reference sequence). The entry originates in a study of vaccination and CD4 T cells after COVID-19. Cultured CD4+ T cell DNA was sequenced using the Oncomine TCR Beta short-read assay. Via MiXCR, TCRdb re-called the PCR reads, giving one row per CDR3 protein. The repertoire holds some 12,000 distinct CDR3 sequences, with roughly 23% as singletons. Treatment in this sample: approximately 11-day PBMC culture with coronavirus spike peptide pools or control peptides (ViraFEST assay).

The V and J genes are TRBV7-9 and TRBJ1-1, with D perhaps TRBD1 (5 bases). The TCR was taken from a human donor who had recovered from COVID-19. The sequencing here drew on CD4+ T cells from blood, cultured in vitro, taken after SARS-CoV-2 vaccination. The CDR3 nucleotides read TGTGCCAGCGGGGACCGGGGGGGGAACACTGAAGCTTTCTTT. Amino acids: CASGDRGGNTEAFF.